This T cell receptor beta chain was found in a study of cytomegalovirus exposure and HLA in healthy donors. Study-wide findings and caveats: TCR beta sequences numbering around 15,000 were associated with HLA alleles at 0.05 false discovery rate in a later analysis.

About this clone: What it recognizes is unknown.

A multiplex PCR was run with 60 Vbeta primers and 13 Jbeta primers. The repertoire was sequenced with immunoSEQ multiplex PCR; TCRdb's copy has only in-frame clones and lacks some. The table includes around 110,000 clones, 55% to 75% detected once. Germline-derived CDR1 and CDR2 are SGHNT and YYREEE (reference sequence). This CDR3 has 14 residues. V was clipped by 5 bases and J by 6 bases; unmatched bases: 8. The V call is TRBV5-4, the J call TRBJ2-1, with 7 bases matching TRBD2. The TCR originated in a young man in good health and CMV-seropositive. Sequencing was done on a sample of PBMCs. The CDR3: CASRLGGVGNEQFF. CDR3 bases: TGTGCCAGCAGGCTGGGAGGGGTCGGCAATGAGCAGTTCTTC.